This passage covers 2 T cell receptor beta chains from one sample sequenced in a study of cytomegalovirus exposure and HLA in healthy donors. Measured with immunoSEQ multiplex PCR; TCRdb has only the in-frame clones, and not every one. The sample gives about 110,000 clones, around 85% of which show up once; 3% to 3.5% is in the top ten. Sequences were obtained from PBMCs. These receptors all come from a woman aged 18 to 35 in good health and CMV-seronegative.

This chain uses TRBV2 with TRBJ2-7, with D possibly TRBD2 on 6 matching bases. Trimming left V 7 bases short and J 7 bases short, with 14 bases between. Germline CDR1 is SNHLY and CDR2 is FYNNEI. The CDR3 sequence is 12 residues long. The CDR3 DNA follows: TGTGCCAGCAAGGATGGCGGGGATGAGCAGTACTTC. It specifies CASKDGGDEQYF.

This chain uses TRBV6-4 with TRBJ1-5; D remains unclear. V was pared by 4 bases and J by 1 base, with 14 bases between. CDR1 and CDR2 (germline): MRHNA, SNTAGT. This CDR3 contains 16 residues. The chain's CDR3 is CASSGPLNGSNQPQHF. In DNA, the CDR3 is TGTGCCAGCAGTGGCCCTCTCAACGGGAGCAATCAGCCCCAGCATTTT.